The 7 T cell receptor beta chains reported below all come from one sample, sequenced in a study of technical replicates of blood from a few donors. The protocol was immunoSEQ multiplex PCR, while the TCRdb copy is restricted to in-frame clones and leaves out a portion. The sample has 55,000 to 70,000 clones, about nine tenths seen once. Material: PBMCs. The receptors derive from a human donor in good health. Some clones in this sample may be carry-over from other donors' samples.

The rearrangement links TRBV2 to TRBJ2-7, with a possible D match to TRBD1 (6 bases). Germline V lookup: CDR1 SNHLY, CDR2 FYNNEI. This CDR3 spans 15 amino acids. Trimming shortened V by 1 base and J by 5 bases, and 15 bases separated the two germline ends. This chain's CDR3 is CASSEVTGKLHEQYF. CDR3 sequence (DNA): TGTGCCAGCAGTGAAGTAACAGGGAAGTTACACGAGCAGTACTTC.

This clone was seen just once. This rearrangement joins TRBV5-1 to TRBJ1-3; perhaps TRBD1 as D (6 bases). This CDR3 contains 16 residues. Germline V CDR1 and CDR2: SGHRS, YFSETQ. The ends were cut back, 4 bases at V and 1 base at J, with 15 bases in the middle. The CDR3 bases are TGCGCCAGCAGCCCGATACAGGGTGGATCTGGAAACACCATATATTTT. It translates to CASSPIQGGSGNTIYF.

The chain uses TRBV5-6 and TRBJ1-1, with D maybe TRBD1 (6 bases). There are 14 residues in the CDR3. Per the germline V gene, CDR1 is SGHDT and CDR2 is YYEEEE. V lost 3 bases and J 10 bases, leaving 19 bases between the germline ends. The CDR3 region is CASSSDRGISSAFF. The CDR3 bases are TGTGCCAGCAGCTCGGACAGAGGCATCTCTTCAGCTTTCTTT.

This clone has only one observation. The CDR3 region is CASSILAGSSYNEQFF. The DNA for the CDR3 is TGTGCCAGTAGTATACTAGCGGGAAGCTCCTACAATGAGCAGTTCTTC. The rearrangement joins TRBV19 to TRBJ2-1; 9 nucleotides align to TRBD2. Per germline, CDR1 LNHDA and CDR2 SQIVND (reference sequence). The V and J ends lost 2 bases and 0 bases, in that order; junction bases with no gene match: 2. This CDR3 region has 16 residues.

The V and J genes are TRBV30 and TRBJ2-1, with TRBD2 matching over 10 bases. Germline V gene data show CDR1 as GTSNPN and CDR2 as SVGIG (reference sequence). After removal of 5 bases from V and 9 bases from J, the junction contained 10 bases not matched to a gene. The CDR3 runs to 14 residues. The CDR3 bases are TGTGCCTGGCGTGGTGGGCTAGCGGGAGCTGAGCAGTTCTTC. Its translation: CAWRGGLAGAEQFF. Full variable domain (outside the CDR3, taken from reference TRBV30 and TRBJ2-1): SQTIHQWPATLVQPVGSPLSLECTVEGTSNPNLYWYRQAAGRGLQLLFYSVGIGQISSEVPQNLSASRPQDRQFILSSKKLLLSDSGFYLCAWRGGLAGAEQFFGPGTRLTVL.

This chain uses TRBV7-2 with TRBJ1-1; TRBD1 aligns across 8 bases. The germline gives CDR1 SGHTA, CDR2 FQGNSA. Unmatched junction bases numbered 6, after V lost 5 bases and J lost 4 bases. CDR3 length: 14 residues. The CDR3 loop is CASSPQGAGTEAFF. CDR3 nucleotide sequence: TGTGCCAGCAGCCCCCAGGGGGCTGGCACTGAAGCTTTCTTT.

The rearrangement uses TRBV15 and TRBJ1-5; weak D call: TRBD1 (5 bases). CDR3 length: 13 amino acids. Trimming stripped 5 bases from V and 7 bases from J, with 12 bases between. The germline V gene encodes CDR1 LNHNV and CDR2 YYDKDF (reference sequence). The CDR3 sequence: CATSGGGIQPQHF. The CDR3 coding sequence is TGTGCCACCAGCGGGGGAGGGATCCAGCCCCAGCATTTT.